This note documents a single TCR beta chain sequence. Its target is unknown. The data originate from a study of OX40 agonist ivuxolimab in advanced cancers. Overall study context: Melanoma, hepatocellular carcinoma, head and neck or renal cell cancer occurred in dose-escalation patients. The group had a mean age of about 60 years, ranged from 23 to 79, and was 80% to 90% male. Study-level findings and limits: In the expanded peripheral T cells, antigen specificity was never determined.

Trimming stripped 3 bases from V and 6 bases from J, with 13 bases between. This CDR3 contains 13 residues. Germline values: CDR1 GTSNPN, CDR2 SVGIG (reference sequence). Samples of blood were obtained at baseline, on cycle 4 day 1, and on cycle 7 day 1. Clones were sequenced by immunoSEQ multiplex PCR, and TCRdb holds only the in-frame ones, with some missing. In the table there are about 64,000 clones, nearly 90% of which are singletons. The sequencing here drew on CD4+ or CD8+ T cells sorted from blood, taken in a trial of the OX40 agonist ivuxolimab. The receptor's source is an adult with an advanced solid tumor such as melanoma, head and neck, liver or kidney cancer. The chain employs TRBV30 and TRBJ2-3; D is possibly TRBD1 or TRBD2 (6 bases each). The CDR3 DNA reads TGTGCCTGGAGCCCTGGGGGGCACGATACGCAGTATTTT. Translation gives CAWSPGGHDTQYF. Full variable domain (outside the CDR3, taken from reference TRBV30 and TRBJ2-3): SQTIHQWPATLVQPVGSPLSLECTVEGTSNPNLYWYRQAAGRGLQLLFYSVGIGQISSEVPQNLSASRPQDRQFILSSKKLLLSDSGFYLCAWSPGGHDTQYFGPGTRLTVL.